This T cell receptor (beta chain) was recorded in a study of shared clonotypes between healthy human individuals. CD45RO-negative, CCR7-selected cells formed the naive CD8 fraction, which excluded terminally differentiated effector memory CD45RA+ cells. TCRdb's table, derived via immunoSEQ multiplex PCR, lists solely in-frame clones and lacks some. The sample lists around 2,000,000 clones; approximately 94% were seen once. Germline assignment: CDR1 LNHDA and CDR2 SQIVND (reference sequence). V lost 7 bases and J lost 3; bases outside the gene matches: 9. The CDR3 spans 15 residues. The sequenced material came from naive CD8+ T cells from PBMCs. This chain uses TRBV19 with TRBJ2-3, with 8 bases matching TRBD2. The TCR originated in a man aged 18 to 29 in good health. Some clones in this sample may be carry-over from other donors' samples. Here the CDR3 DNA reads TGTGCCAGTACAGACGGGAGGGCCTTTACAGATACGCAGTATTTT. This codes for CASTDGRAFTDTQYF. The full variable domain, completed using reference TRBV19 and TRBJ2-3, is DGGITQSPKYLFRKEGQNVTLSCEQNLNHDAMYWYRQDPGQGLRLIYYSQIVNDFQKGDIAEGYSVSREKKESFPLTVTSAQKNPTAFYLCASTDGRAFTDTQYFGPGTRLTVL.